This T cell receptor beta chain is from a study of PD-L1 blockade in urothelial cancer. Study at large: Male sex and bladder-origin urothelial cancer characterized about 90% of the roughly 30 patients. Patients had received 0 to 3 prior chemotherapy regimens. Blood samples had a median of about 150,000 T cells.

Samples were collected from each patient before treatment and during treatment. Each patient gave between 1 and 8 of them in total. This CDR3 has 17 residues. CDR1 is SGHNT, CDR2 YYREEE, per germline (reference sequence). Trimming removed 1 base from V and 0 bases from J, with 14 bases in between. The table came from immunoSEQ multiplex PCR; TCRdb's copy has only in-frame clones and leaves some out. The sample yields some 29,000 clones, about 89% seen once. The J gene is TRBJ2-4, the V gene TRBV5-4; D is possibly TRBD2 (5 bases). Material: PBMCs, obtained around atezolizumab (anti-PD-L1) treatment. This sequence originates from a man aged 45-65 years with urothelial cancer. The CDR3 here is CASSLFGLIEAKNIQYF. In nucleotides, the CDR3 is TGTGCCAGCAGCTTGTTCGGACTGATTGAAGCCAAAAACATTCAGTACTTC.